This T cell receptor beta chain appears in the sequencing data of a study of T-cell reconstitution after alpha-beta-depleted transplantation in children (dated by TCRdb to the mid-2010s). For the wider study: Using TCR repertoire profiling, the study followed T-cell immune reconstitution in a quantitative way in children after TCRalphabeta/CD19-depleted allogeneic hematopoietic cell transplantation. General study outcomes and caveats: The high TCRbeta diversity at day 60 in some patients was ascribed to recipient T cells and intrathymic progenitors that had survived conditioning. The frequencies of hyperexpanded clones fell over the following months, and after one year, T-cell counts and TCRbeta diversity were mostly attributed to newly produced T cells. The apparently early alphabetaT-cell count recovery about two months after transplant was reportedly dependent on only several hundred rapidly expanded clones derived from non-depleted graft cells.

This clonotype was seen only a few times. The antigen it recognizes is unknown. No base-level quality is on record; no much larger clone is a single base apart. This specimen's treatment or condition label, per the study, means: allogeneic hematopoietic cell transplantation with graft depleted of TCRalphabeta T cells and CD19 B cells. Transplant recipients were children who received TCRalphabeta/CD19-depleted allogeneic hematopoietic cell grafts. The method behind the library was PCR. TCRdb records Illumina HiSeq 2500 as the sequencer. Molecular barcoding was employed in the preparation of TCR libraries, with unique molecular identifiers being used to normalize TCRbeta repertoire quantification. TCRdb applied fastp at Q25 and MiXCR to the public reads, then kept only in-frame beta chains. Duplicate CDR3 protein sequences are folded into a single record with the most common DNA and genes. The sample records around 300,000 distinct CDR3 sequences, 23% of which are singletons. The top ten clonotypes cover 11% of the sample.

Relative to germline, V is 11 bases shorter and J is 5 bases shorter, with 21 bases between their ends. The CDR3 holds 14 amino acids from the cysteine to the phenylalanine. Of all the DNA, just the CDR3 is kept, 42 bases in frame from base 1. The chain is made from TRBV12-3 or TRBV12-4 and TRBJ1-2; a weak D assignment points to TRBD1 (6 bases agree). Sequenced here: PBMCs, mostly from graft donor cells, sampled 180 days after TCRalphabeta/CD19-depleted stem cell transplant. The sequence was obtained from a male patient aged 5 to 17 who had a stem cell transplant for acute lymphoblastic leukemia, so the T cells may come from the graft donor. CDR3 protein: CASDGGGRVYGYTF. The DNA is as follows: TGTGCCTCAGATGGAGGGGGGCGAGTGTATGGCTACACCTTC.